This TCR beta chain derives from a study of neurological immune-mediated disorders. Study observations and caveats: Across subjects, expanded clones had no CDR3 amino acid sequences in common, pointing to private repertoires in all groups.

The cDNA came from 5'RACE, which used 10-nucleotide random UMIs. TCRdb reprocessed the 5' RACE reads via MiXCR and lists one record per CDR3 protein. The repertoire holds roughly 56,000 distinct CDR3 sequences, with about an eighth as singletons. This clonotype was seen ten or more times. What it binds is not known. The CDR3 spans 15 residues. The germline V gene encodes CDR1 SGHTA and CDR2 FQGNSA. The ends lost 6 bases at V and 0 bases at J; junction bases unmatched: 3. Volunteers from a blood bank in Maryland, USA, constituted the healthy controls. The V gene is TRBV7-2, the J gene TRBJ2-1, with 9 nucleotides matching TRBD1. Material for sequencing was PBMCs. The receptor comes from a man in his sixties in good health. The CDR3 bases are TGTGCCAGCAGTCCGACAGGGGGCTCCTACAATGAGCAGTTCTTC. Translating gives CASSPTGGSYNEQFF.